One and the same sample provided the 11 T cell receptor beta chains below, sequenced in a study of blood T cells in healthy people across ages. Then a second PCR, running roughly 6 to 11 cycles, was carried out with a sample-barcoded 5' primer and a J-beta primer mix. TCRdb re-called the 5' RACE reads with MiXCR, one entry per CDR3 protein. The sample shows some 750,000 distinct CDR3 sequences, about a fifth of them seen only once. The sample comprised blood. Receptors originate from an older man in good health.

This clonotype was seen only a few times. The chain links TRBV6-5 to TRBJ1-3, with a possible D match to TRBD1 (5 bases). This CDR3 spans 14 amino acids. V lost 6 bases to trimming and J lost 1 base, with 10 bases between them. CDR1 is MNHEY and CDR2 is SVGAGI in the germline V gene. CDR3 nucleotides: TGTGCCAGCAGACCCGGGGGGTCTGGAAACACCATATATTTT. Protein: CASRPGGSGNTIYF.

This clonotype was recorded a few times. This chain links TRBV28 with TRBJ2-1; D is possibly TRBD1 (5 bases). Trimming cost V 5 bases and J 5 bases, with 16 bases left between them. Per germline, CDR1 MDHEN and CDR2 SYDVKM. CDR3 length equals 15 residues. This CDR3 is CASSPPPTVNNEQFF. The CDR3 DNA reads as TGTGCCAGCAGTCCCCCACCGACAGTTAACAATGAGCAGTTCTTC. The variable domain in full, with the rest retrieved from reference TRBV28 and TRBJ2-1, is DVKVTQSSRYLVKRTGEKVFLECVQDMDHENMFWYRQDPGLGLRLIYFSYDVKMKEKGDIPEGYSVSREKKERFSLILESASTNQTSMYLCASSPPPTVNNEQFFGPGTRLTVL.

This clonotype has more than one count but fewer than ten. This chain links TRBV5-1 with TRBJ2-3; 12 positions agree with TRBD2. V shed 2 bases and J 5 bases; nucleotides not matched to a gene: 6. Per the germline V gene, CDR1 is SGHRS and CDR2 is YFSETQ. CDR3 length equals 16 residues. The CDR3 sequence: CASSFSSGRAVDTQYF. As DNA, the CDR3 is TGCGCCAGCAGCTTCTCTAGCGGGAGGGCCGTAGATACGCAGTATTTT.

The V gene is TRBV7-2, the J gene TRBJ2-3; D uncertain. The CDR3 runs 16 residues. Trimming removed 1 base from V and 0 bases from J, with 11 bases in between. Germline lookup yields CDR1 SGHTA and CDR2 FQGNSA. The CDR3 loop reads CASSLDAAPSTDTQYF. The CDR3 DNA reads as TGTGCCAGCAGCTTAGATGCAGCGCCTAGCACAGATACGCAGTATTTT.

This clonotype was seen more than once but under ten times. The gene calls are TRBV28 and TRBJ1-5, with D perhaps matching TRBD1 (5 bases). V lost 3 bases to trimming and J lost 3 bases, with 9 bases between them. This CDR3 spans 14 amino acids. Germline V gene sequence: CDR1 MDHEN, CDR2 SYDVKM. The CDR3: CASSLVQDNQPQHF. The CDR3 DNA follows: TGTGCCAGCAGTTTGGTACAGGACAATCAGCCCCAGCATTTT.

The J gene is TRBJ2-3, the V gene TRBV12-3 or TRBV12-4, with D possibly matching TRBD2 (6 bases). Between the trimmed V and J ends, which lost 0 bases and 2 bases, there was a span of 12 bases. The CDR3 length is 16 residues. This chain's CDR3 is CASSLARGWATDTQYF. The CDR3 bases are TGTGCCAGCAGTTTAGCGCGGGGTTGGGCCACAGATACGCAGTATTTT.

This clonotype was detected only a few times. This rearrangement joins TRBV29-1 to TRBJ2-1; 10 bases align to TRBD1. The germline V gene encodes CDR1 SQVTM and CDR2 ANQGSEA. This CDR3 contains 13 residues. V was pared by 7 bases and J by 7 bases, with 7 bases of the junction left unmatched. The CDR3, as DNA: TGCAGCGCCGTGGGACAGGGGAGGAATGAGCAGTTCTTC. Amino acids: CSAVGQGRNEQFF.

The V call is TRBV29-1, the J call TRBJ1-3; no firm D call. The germline V gene has CDR1 SQVTM and CDR2 ANQGSEA. The V and J ends lost 6 bases and 6 bases respectively, with 12 bases between them. This CDR3 comprises 12 residues. Here the CDR3 reads CSVPGRENTIYF. CDR3 nucleotide sequence: TGCAGCGTGCCGGGGAGGGAAAACACCATATATTTT.

The chain is built from TRBV6-5 and TRBJ1-1; 10 bases align to TRBD1. CDR1 is MNHEY and CDR2 is SVGAGI in the germline V gene. The CDR3 is made up of 15 amino acids. The ends lost 8 bases at V and 5 bases at J; junction bases unmatched: 11. The CDR3 DNA is TGTGCCAGCCGGAGGTTCGGACAGGGGGGGACTGAAGCTTTCTTT. It specifies CASRRFGQGGTEAFF.

CDR3 protein: CASSNRGPQVNEKLFF. In DNA form, the CDR3 reads TGTGCCAGCAGCAATCGAGGGCCTCAAGTTAATGAAAAACTGTTTTTT. The J gene is TRBJ1-4, the V gene TRBV7-8, with D unresolved. CDR1 is SGHVS, CDR2 FQNEAQ, per germline. The germline V and J ends were trimmed by 5 bases and 4 bases, with 17 bases remaining between them. The CDR3 is 16 residues long.

The chain employs TRBV20-1 and TRBJ1-6, with no clear D. The CDR3 runs to 14 residues. Germline CDR1 DFQATT, CDR2 SNEGSKA (reference sequence). Trimming pared 0 bases from V and 7 bases from J, leaving 10 bases between. The DNA for the CDR3 is TGCAGTGCTAGAGATGTCGCACTGAATTCACCCCTCCACTTT. Protein product: CSARDVALNSPLHF.